The 6 T cell receptor beta chains below come from one sample, sequenced in a study of response to subunit inactivated influenza vaccine. TCRdb analysed the RT-PCR reads with MiXCR anew, one entry per CDR3 protein. The profile shows about 580,000 distinct CDR3 sequences, about 15% of them singletons. Source: PBMCs from blood, taken approximately 13 days after vaccination. The receptors derive from a man in his fifties who received an inactivated influenza vaccine.

This clonotype has a handful of counts. This chain connects TRBV20-1 to TRBJ2-5, with TRBD1 matching over 10 bases. V was clipped by 6 bases and J by 3 bases; unmatched bases: 4. Per germline, CDR1 DFQATT and CDR2 SNEGSKA (reference sequence). CDR3 length: 13 amino acids. CDR3 DNA: TGCAGTGCCCAAGGGACAGGGGAAGAGACCCAGTACTTC. It encodes CSAQGTGEETQYF.

This clonotype was observed a few times. This chain joins TRBV9 and TRBJ2-2, with 8 bases that match TRBD2. CDR3 length: 17 residues. Trimming took 0 bases from V and 5 from J; bases not matched to a gene: 9. Germline-derived CDR1 and CDR2 are SGDLS and YYNGEE. The CDR3 is CASSVANSGNSTGELFF. Written as DNA, the CDR3 is TGTGCCAGCAGCGTAGCTAATAGCGGGAATTCGACCGGGGAGCTGTTTTTT.

The rearrangement links TRBV29-1 to TRBJ2-7, with TRBD1 matching over 8 bases. V was pared by 6 bases and J by 2 bases, with 9 bases of the junction left unmatched. CDR1 SQVTM and CDR2 ANQGSEA come from the germline V gene. The CDR3 runs 14 residues. CDR3 loop: CSVASGTGAYEQYF. As DNA, the CDR3 is TGCAGCGTAGCCTCCGGGACAGGTGCCTACGAGCAGTACTTC.

This clonotype came up a few times. The chain recombines TRBV11-3 with TRBJ2-1, with D perhaps matching TRBD2 (6 bases). Trimming took off 6 bases at V and 0 bases at J, with 9 bases between the two ends. Germline loops: CDR1 SGHNT, CDR2 YENEEA. The CDR3 consists of 14 residues. The CDR3 DNA sequence: TGTGCCAGCAGTGCGGGGCCCTCCTACAATGAGCAGTTCTTC. Translating gives CASSAGPSYNEQFF. The full variable domain, its missing parts supplied by reference TRBV11-3 and TRBJ2-1, is EAGVVQSPRYKIIEKKQPVAFWCNPISGHNTLYWYLQNLGQGPELLIRYENEEAVDDSQLPKDRFSAERLKGVDSTLKIQPAELGDSAVYLCASSAGPSYNEQFFGPGTRLTVL.

This clonotype was detected a few times. The chain has TRBV19 and TRBJ2-7; TRBD2 matches at 11 bases. Per the germline V gene, CDR1 is LNHDA and CDR2 is SQIVND (reference sequence). CDR3 length: 15 amino acids. The ends lost 3 bases at V and 3 bases at J; junction bases unmatched: 4. The CDR3 bases are TGTGCCAGTAGTATCACTAGCGGGAGTAACTACGAGCAGTACTTC. Its translation is CASSITSGSNYEQYF.

The J gene is TRBJ1-2, the V gene TRBV12-3 or TRBV12-4; 7 positions match TRBD1. The CDR3 spans 16 residues. V trimming: 6 bases; J trimming: 5 bases; junction bases outside the gene matches: 15. The CDR3 spells CASSPSTGDGTYGYTF. For the CDR3, the DNA is TGTGCCAGCAGCCCTAGTACAGGGGATGGAACTTATGGCTACACCTTC.